The subject of this entry is one T cell receptor beta chain. Authors' methods: From reference gene primer amplification, estimates of nucleated cell counts were derived. TCRdb keeps only in-frame clones here, not all; method: immunoSEQ multiplex PCR. That table furnishes V, J and clone size, whereas the DNA furnished D and trimming. This table has about 110,000 clones, about 90% appearing once. This CDR3 is built from 19 residues. Germline V gives CDR1 SGHTA, CDR2 FQGNSA. The V gene end was trimmed by 1 base and the J gene end by 3 bases; junction bases not matched to a gene: 18. The data stem from a study of blood T cell repertoires in COVID-19. Turning to the study itself: Acute-phase and convalescent COVID-19 samples originated in the United States, Italy and Spain. T cells, B-cell-depleted T cells, or PBMCs supplied cDNA or gDNA.

Sequencing was done on a sample of peripheral blood. The chain recombines TRBV7-2 with TRBJ2-7, with 7 bases identical to TRBD2. This clonotype was obtained from a woman under 40 with acute or convalescent COVID-19. The chain's CDR3 is CASSLGRLAARRGNYEQYF. The CDR3, as DNA: TGTGCCAGCAGCTTAGGAAGACTAGCTGCCCGTCGGGGCAACTACGAGCAGTACTTC.